This T cell receptor beta chain came from a study of cytomegalovirus exposure and HLA in healthy donors. Overall study: Of the donors genotyped, approximately 430 in all, 75% to 90% fell in the Caucasian-associated ancestry cluster.

The germline V gene encodes CDR1 MNHNS and CDR2 SASEGT. This CDR3 spans 11 amino acids. V was shortened by 9 bases and J by 3 bases, with 8 bases between the two germline ends. The PCR had 60 Vbeta and 13 Jbeta primers. Some clones are missing from TCRdb's copy, which holds only in-frame ones; the method was immunoSEQ multiplex PCR. In the table there are approximately 79,000 clones, under 80% of which are singletons. In this sample, this clone is medium-sized. Its antigen is still unknown. Study-level findings and limits: TCR beta V segments were, for the most part, productive about 87% or about 30% of the time in an earlier analysis. Later analysis identified a missense DCLRE1C variant that was linked to TCR beta V- and J-gene trimming.

The sequencing sample was made of PBMCs. This clonotype was obtained from a man aged 40-49 years in good health and CMV-seropositive. This rearrangement joins TRBV6-1 to TRBJ1-2; D gene unclear. CDR3 protein: CASGLDYGYTF. CDR3 nucleotides: TGTGCCAGTGGACTGGACTATGGCTACACCTTC.